The 8 T cell receptor beta chains reported below all come from one sample, sequenced in a study of response to subunit inactivated influenza vaccine. TCRdb analysed the RT-PCR reads with MiXCR anew, one entry per CDR3 protein. The table records roughly 460,000 distinct CDR3 sequences, approximately 9.9% of them present only once. The sample here was PBMCs from blood, taken roughly 6 weeks after vaccination. Receptors were obtained from a man aged 50 or older who received an inactivated influenza vaccine.

The CDR3 bases are TGTGCCAGCAGCACGACAGGATGGGGGGAAAAACTGTTTTTT. As protein: CASSTTGWGEKLFF. V usage is TRBV12-3 or TRBV12-4 and J usage is TRBJ1-4; perhaps TRBD1 as D (6 bases). CDR3 length: 14 amino acids. Trimming cost V 6 bases and J 8 bases, with 16 bases left between them.

This clonotype appeared many times. CDR3 DNA sequence: TGTGCCACCAGTGACCATACGACCAGCTACGAGCAGTACTTC. Protein: CATSDHTTSYEQYF. The rearrangement links TRBV24-1 to TRBJ2-7; D unresolved. Looked up from germline, CDR1 is KGHDR and CDR2 is SFDVKD. V lost 4 bases, J lost 3 bases, and 12 bases lay in between. This CDR3 is 14 amino acids long.

The CDR3 DNA reads as TGTGCCAGCACTGGCATCGGGGCCCGGACAGGCCGCTACAATGAGCAGTTCTTC. Translating gives CASTGIGARTGRYNEQFF. The V call is TRBV25-1, the J call TRBJ2-1, with TRBD1 identical over 7 bases. Germline CDR1 reads MGHDK; CDR2 reads SYGVNS. Trimming at V came to 7 bases and at J to 3 bases, leaving 18 bases not matched to a gene. The CDR3 length is 18 residues.

V gene TRBV7-2 combines with J gene TRBJ2-5; the D gene is possibly TRBD2 (5 bases). Trimming removed 1 base at V and 7 bases at J, with 16 bases between. Germline V gene sequence: CDR1 SGHTA, CDR2 FQGNSA. This CDR3 has 15 residues. This CDR3 reads CASSLGLRRDGTQYF. In DNA form, the CDR3 reads TGTGCCAGCAGCTTAGGTCTACGACGGGATGGGACCCAGTACTTC.

The chain is built from TRBV29-1 and TRBJ2-7, with 7 bases lining up with TRBD1. This CDR3 has 13 amino acids. J gave up 0 bases and V 5 bases, and 4 bases lay outside the gene matches. Germline V gene data show CDR1 as SQVTM and CDR2 as ANQGSEA. Here the CDR3 DNA reads TGCAGCGTTATGGACAGGAACTCCTACGAGCAGTACTTC. This gives the protein CSVMDRNSYEQYF.

In its sample, this clonotype was seen a few times. This chain joins TRBV7-3 and TRBJ2-5; 7 bases agree with TRBD1. V trimming: 1 base; J trimming: 5 bases; junction bases outside the gene matches: 7. There are 15 residues in the CDR3. The germline CDR1 and CDR2 sequences are SGHTA and FQGTGA. CDR3 residues: CASSLMAGGLETQYF. DNA for the CDR3: TGTGCCAGCAGCTTAATGGCAGGGGGATTGGAGACCCAGTACTTC.

This clonotype was counted many times. The chain joins TRBV28 to TRBJ2-5; D tentatively fits TRBD1 or TRBD2 (5 bases each). With 4 bases removed from V and 0 bases from J, the gap between germline ends came to 12 bases. Germline CDR1 is MDHEN and CDR2 is SYDVKM. The length of the CDR3 is 15 residues. CDR3 sequence (DNA): TGTGCCAGCAGTTCGGCAGGGACGTACCAAGAGACCCAGTACTTC. Residues: CASSSAGTYQETQYF.

This chain joins TRBV28 and TRBJ2-3; possibly TRBD1 for D (6 bases). The length of the CDR3 is 15 residues. Germline CDR1 is MDHEN and CDR2 is SYDVKM. Deletions cut 6 bases from V and 6 bases from J, with 19 bases between. CDR3 protein: CASRPGTPRIDTQYF. CDR3 in DNA: TGTGCCAGCAGGCCAGGGACACCTAGGATTGATACGCAGTATTTT.